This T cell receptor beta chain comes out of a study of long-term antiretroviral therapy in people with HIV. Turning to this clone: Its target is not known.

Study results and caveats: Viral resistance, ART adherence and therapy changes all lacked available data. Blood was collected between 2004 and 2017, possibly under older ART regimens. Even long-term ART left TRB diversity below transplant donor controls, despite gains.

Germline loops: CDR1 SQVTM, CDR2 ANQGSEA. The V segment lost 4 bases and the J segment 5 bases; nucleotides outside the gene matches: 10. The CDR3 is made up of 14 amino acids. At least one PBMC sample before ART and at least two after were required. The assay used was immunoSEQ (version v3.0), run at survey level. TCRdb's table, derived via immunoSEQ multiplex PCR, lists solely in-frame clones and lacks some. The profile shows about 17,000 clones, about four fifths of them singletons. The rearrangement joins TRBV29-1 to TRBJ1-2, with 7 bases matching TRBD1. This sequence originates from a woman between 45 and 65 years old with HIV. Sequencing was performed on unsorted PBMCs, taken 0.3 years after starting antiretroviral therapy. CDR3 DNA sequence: TGCAGCGTTGCGAGGTCGGGGACAGAATATGGCTACACCTTC. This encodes CSVARSGTEYGYTF.